One and the same sample provided the 25 T cell receptor beta chains below, sequenced in a study of blood T cell repertoires in COVID-19. Sequencing was performed with immunoSEQ multiplex PCR; in TCRdb, only in-frame clones are kept and a portion is missing. The table shows 130,000 to 150,000 clones, with over 65% occurring only once. The material sequenced was peripheral blood. These receptors came from a human donor in a cohort sampled during active COVID-19.

The rearrangement uses TRBV28 and TRBJ1-2; 8 bases align to TRBD1. Germline trimming cut 3 bases from V and 6 bases from J; bases unmatched to any gene: 6. Germline lookup yields CDR1 MDHEN and CDR2 SYDVKM. The CDR3 covers 14 residues. The CDR3: CASSFQDRVDGYTF. The CDR3 DNA sequence: TGTGCCAGCAGTTTCCAGGACAGGGTCGATGGCTACACCTTC.

CDR3 sequence reads: CASSQGSYEQYV. DNA for the CDR3: TGTGCCAGCAGTCAGGGGAGCTACGAGCAGTACGTC. The chain has TRBV28 and TRBJ2-7; maybe TRBD1 (6 bases). V lost 5 bases to trimming and J lost 3 bases, with 8 bases between them. CDR1 and CDR2 from the germline V gene are MDHEN and SYDVKM. The CDR3 extends over 12 amino acids.

V is TRBV7-6 and J is TRBJ1-4; 7 nucleotides line up with TRBD1. Germline CDR1 SGHVS, CDR2 FNYEAQ. V shed 5 bases, J shed 1 base, and the junction held 7 bases outside the gene matches. The CDR3 extends over 16 amino acids. The CDR3 spells CASSARQGETNEKLFF. The CDR3 bases are TGTGCCAGCAGCGCCCGACAGGGAGAAACTAATGAAAAACTGTTTTTT.

The genes are TRBV4-1 and TRBJ2-3, with 8 bases that match TRBD1. The junction had 11 bases not matched to a gene; V was cut back by 6 bases and J by 0 bases. This CDR3 region has 17 residues. The germline V gene encodes CDR1 MGHRA and CDR2 YSYEKL. This CDR3 reads CASSSDRGLTSTDTQYF. The CDR3 DNA reads TGCGCCAGCAGTAGTGACAGGGGACTCACTAGCACAGATACGCAGTATTTT.

The genes are TRBV5-5 and TRBJ2-5, with 10 bases aligning to TRBD1. Per germline, CDR1 SGHKS and CDR2 YYEKEE (reference sequence). This CDR3 is built from 14 residues. Trimming took 4 bases from V and 3 from J; bases not matched to a gene: 3. CDR3 sequence (DNA): TGTGCCAGCAGCCGACAGGGGGCAGAAGAGACCCAGTACTTC. The encoded protein is CASSRQGAEETQYF.

J is TRBJ2-3 and V is TRBV9, with TRBD2 identical over 9 bases. V shed 4 bases and J 6 bases; nucleotides not matched to a gene: 12. Germline V gene lookup returns CDR1 SGDLS and CDR2 YYNGEE. The CDR3 extends over 16 amino acids. The CDR3 sequence is CASSPRDSGGSDTQYF. As DNA, the CDR3 is TGTGCCAGCAGCCCTCGGGATAGCGGGGGTTCGGATACGCAGTATTTT.

This clone was counted only a few times. The genes are TRBV28 and TRBJ1-6; D perhaps matches TRBD1 (6 bases). V was pared by 7 bases and J by 4 bases, with 26 bases between. Germline V gene data show CDR1 as MDHEN and CDR2 as SYDVKM. CDR3 length: 19 residues. CDR3 in DNA: TGTGCCAGCAACCCCTCTACAGGCTTGGGGGCCCTATATAATTCACCCCTCCACTTT. This gives the protein CASNPSTGLGALYNSPLHF. Looking up the rest from reference TRBV28 and TRBJ1-6 gives the full variable domain: DVKVTQSSRYLVKRTGEKVFLECVQDMDHENMFWYRQDPGLGLRLIYFSYDVKMKEKGDIPEGYSVSREKKERFSLILESASTNQTSMYLCASNPSTGLGALYNSPLHFGNGTRLTVT.

This clone has more than one count but fewer than ten. The rearrangement uses TRBV5-1 and TRBJ2-3, with TRBD2 matching 8 bases. V dropped 5 bases and J dropped 1; count of bases not matched to a gene: 3. CDR1 SGHRS and CDR2 YFSETQ come from the germline V gene. The CDR3 is 14 residues long. CDR3 protein: CASRNSGGTDTQYF. CDR3 nucleotides: TGCGCCAGCAGAAATAGCGGGGGCACAGATACGCAGTATTTT.

This chain uses TRBV3-1 (or the pseudogene TRBV3-2) with TRBJ1-2, with D hard to call. Germline lookup yields CDR1 LGHDT and CDR2 YNNKEL (reference sequence). The CDR3 consists of 12 residues. V was pared by 1 base and J by 7 bases, with 7 bases between. CDR3 bases: TGTGCCAGCAGCCAAGGTCAGGTTGGCTACACCTTC. Translation: CASSQGQVGYTF.

This clone was counted a few times. The chain carries TRBV5-1 and TRBJ2-1; 8 bases are shared with TRBD2. The CDR3 spans 15 residues. Germline loops: CDR1 SGHRS, CDR2 YFSETQ. J lost 8 bases, V lost 3 bases, and 10 bases had no gene match. The chain's CDR3 is CASSSSSGPRDEQFF. The CDR3 nucleotides are TGCGCCAGCAGCTCCTCTAGCGGGCCCCGGGATGAGCAGTTCTTC.

V is TRBV30 and J is TRBJ1-1; possibly TRBD1 for D (5 bases). Germline CDR1 reads GTSNPN; CDR2 reads SVGIG (reference sequence). The CDR3 extends over 14 amino acids. Between the trimmed V and J ends, which lost 5 bases and 3 bases, there was a span of 16 bases. CDR3 nucleotide sequence: TGTGCCTGGTCGGAAGTGGGGCTGGACACTGAAGCTTTCTTT. It yields the protein CAWSEVGLDTEAFF.

The chain links TRBV7-2 to TRBJ2-5; no clear D gene. Trimming took off 3 bases at V and 7 bases at J, with 12 bases between the two ends. Germline V lookup: CDR1 SGHTA, CDR2 FQGNSA. The CDR3 is 13 amino acids. CDR3 bases: TGTGCCAGCAGCTTGGGCCAGCTGGTGACCCAGTACTTC. This sequence encodes CASSLGQLVTQYF.

The V gene is TRBV18, the J gene TRBJ1-6; D unresolved. This CDR3 spans 16 amino acids. CDR1 is KGHSH, CDR2 LQKENI, per germline. Trimming shortened V by 3 bases and J by 0 bases, and 9 bases separated the two germline ends. The CDR3 is CASSPEVGSYNSPLHF. The CDR3 nucleotides read TGTGCCAGCTCACCTGAGGTGGGCTCCTATAATTCACCCCTCCACTTT. Together with reference TRBV18 and TRBJ1-6, the CDR3 gives the full variable domain: NAGVMQNPRHLVRRRGQEARLRCSPMKGHSHVYWYRQLPEEGLKFMVYLQKENIIDESGMPKERFSAEFPKEGPSILRIQQVVRGDSAAYFCASSPEVGSYNSPLHFGNGTRLTVT.

The chain uses TRBV3-1 (or the pseudogene TRBV3-2) and TRBJ2-7; TRBD2 matches at 14 bases. The V gene end was trimmed by 3 bases and the J gene end by 6 bases; junction bases not matched to a gene: 13. The CDR3 extends over 18 amino acids. Germline V gene data show CDR1 as LGHDT and CDR2 as YNNKEL (reference sequence). The chain's CDR3 is CASSHTGTSGGLRAEQYF. The CDR3 nucleotides read TGTGCCAGCAGCCACACCGGGACTAGCGGGGGCCTTAGGGCCGAGCAGTACTTC.

This clone was seen just once. The J gene is TRBJ2-3, the V gene TRBV9; 8 nucleotides line up with TRBD2. From germline, CDR1 is SGDLS and CDR2 YYNGEE. The CDR3 has 16 residues. The junction had 5 bases not matched to a gene; V was cut back by 0 bases and J by 2 bases. The CDR3 DNA follows: TGTGCCAGCAGCGTAGACACTAGCGGTGCCACAGATACGCAGTATTTT. Its protein is CASSVDTSGATDTQYF.

The genes are TRBV30 and TRBJ2-2, with a tentative D call TRBD1 (6 bases). V was trimmed by 3 bases and J by 8 bases, leaving 13 bases between them. The CDR3 is 13 residues long. Looked up from germline, CDR1 is GTSNPN and CDR2 is SVGIG (reference sequence). The CDR3: CAWSRTGSGELFF. CDR3 DNA sequence: TGTGCCTGGAGCCGAACAGGGTCGGGGGAGCTGTTTTTT. The variable domain in full, completed from reference TRBV30 and TRBJ2-2, reads SQTIHQWPATLVQPVGSPLSLECTVEGTSNPNLYWYRQAAGRGLQLLFYSVGIGQISSEVPQNLSASRPQDRQFILSSKKLLLSDSGFYLCAWSRTGSGELFFGEGSRLTVL.

This clone appeared a single time. The CDR3 DNA sequence: TGTGCCAGCAGCTTGGAGGGACATCGGAACACTGAAGCTTTCTTT. It yields the protein CASSLEGHRNTEAFF. The chain employs TRBV5-4 and TRBJ1-1; possible D gene TRBD1, 6 bases. Germline V gives CDR1 SGHNT, CDR2 YYREEE (reference sequence). The CDR3 has 15 amino acids. Trimming took 0 bases from V and 1 from J, leaving 10 bases between them.

This clone was seen just once. V gene TRBV2 combines with J gene TRBJ1-2; no clear D gene. V lost 1 base and J lost 4, with 7 bases in between. This CDR3 is built from 13 residues. Germline-derived CDR1 and CDR2 are SNHLY and FYNNEI. The CDR3 reads CASSEGGIYGYTF. In nucleotides, the CDR3 is TGTGCCAGCAGTGAAGGCGGGATCTATGGCTACACCTTC.

The chain recombines TRBV11-1 with TRBJ1-2; no reliable D call. The V gene's germline CDR1 is SGHAT and CDR2 FQDESV (reference sequence). The CDR3 totals 16 residues. With 5 bases removed from V and 2 bases from J, the gap between germline ends came to 18 bases. The CDR3 DNA follows: TGTGCCAGCAGCCCAATGGGCGCAGGCCTAAACTATGGCTACACCTTC. Encoded protein: CASSPMGAGLNYGYTF. The complete variable domain, with remaining parts taken from reference TRBV11-1 and TRBJ1-2, reads EAEVAQSPRYKITEKSQAVAFWCDPISGHATLYWYRQILGQGPELLVQFQDESVVDDSQLPKDRFSAERLKGVDSTLKIQPAELGDSAMYLCASSPMGAGLNYGYTFGSGTRLTVV.

The CDR3: CASSQDKGPVLYTF. As DNA, the CDR3 is TGTGCCAGCAGCCAAGATAAGGGGCCAGTCCTCTACACCTTC. The rearrangement joins TRBV4-2 to TRBJ1-2, with D maybe TRBD1 (5 bases). The CDR3 is 14 amino acids. Between the trimmed V and J ends, which lost 0 bases and 10 bases, there was a span of 15 bases. Germline V gene lookup returns CDR1 LGHNA and CDR2 YNFKEQ.

The J gene is TRBJ2-3, the V gene TRBV23-1; 7 nucleotides match TRBD1. TRBV23-1 is reported as an ORF; its role is uncertain. V trimming: 4 bases; J trimming: 0 bases; junction bases outside the gene matches: 4. This CDR3 is built from 15 residues. CDR3 amino acids: CASSRGTASTDTQYF. CDR3 bases: TGCGCCAGCAGTCGAGGGACAGCCAGCACAGATACGCAGTATTTT.

The chain combines TRBV11-3 with TRBJ2-1; D gene unclear. The CDR3 is 14 residues long. V was trimmed by 1 base and J by 2 bases, leaving 6 bases between them. The germline gives CDR1 SGHNT, CDR2 YENEEA. CDR3 DNA: TGTGCCAGCAGCTTAGGGTCTACCTACAATGAGCAGTTCTTC. This gives the protein CASSLGSTYNEQFF. Looking up the rest from reference TRBV11-3 and TRBJ2-1 gives the full variable domain: EAGVVQSPRYKIIEKKQPVAFWCNPISGHNTLYWYLQNLGQGPELLIRYENEEAVDDSQLPKDRFSAERLKGVDSTLKIQPAELGDSAVYLCASSLGSTYNEQFFGPGTRLTVL.

The chain joins TRBV9 to TRBJ1-2; the D is unclear. Per the germline V gene, CDR1 is SGDLS and CDR2 is YYNGEE. Trimming took off 3 bases at V and 1 base at J, with 7 bases between the two ends. The CDR3 runs to 13 residues. CDR3 protein: CASSAEINYGYTF. DNA for the CDR3: TGTGCCAGCAGCGCCGAGATTAACTATGGCTACACCTTC.

V and J are TRBV29-1 and TRBJ2-2, with D unclear. In germline, CDR1 is SQVTM, CDR2 ANQGSEA. The CDR3 sequence is 12 residues long. V was pared by 5 bases and J by 1 base, with 5 bases between. Here the CDR3 reads CSVNMNTGELFF. The CDR3, as DNA: TGCAGCGTTAACATGAACACCGGGGAGCTGTTTTTT.

CDR3 coding DNA: TGTGCCAGCAGCAGCTTCTGCGGGACAGGGGTCCAAGAGACCCAGTACTTC. Encoded protein: CASSSFCGTGVQETQYF. This chain connects TRBV21-1 to TRBJ2-5; the table assigns TRBD1, which was not confirmed against the DNA. TRBV21-1 is a pseudogene locus. The CDR3 loop spans 17 amino acids.